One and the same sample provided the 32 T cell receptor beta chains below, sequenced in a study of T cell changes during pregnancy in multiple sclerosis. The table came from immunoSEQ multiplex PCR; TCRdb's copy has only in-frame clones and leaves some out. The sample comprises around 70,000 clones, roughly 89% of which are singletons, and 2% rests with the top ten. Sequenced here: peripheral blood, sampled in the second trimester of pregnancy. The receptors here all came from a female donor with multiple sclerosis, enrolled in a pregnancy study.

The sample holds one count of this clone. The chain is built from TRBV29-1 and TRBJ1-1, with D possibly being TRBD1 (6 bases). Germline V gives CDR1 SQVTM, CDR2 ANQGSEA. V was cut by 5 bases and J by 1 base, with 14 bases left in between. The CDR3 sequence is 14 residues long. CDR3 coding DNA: TGCAGCGTTCGCGGACAGAGGCGGAACACTGAAGCTTTCTTT. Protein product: CSVRGQRRNTEAFF.

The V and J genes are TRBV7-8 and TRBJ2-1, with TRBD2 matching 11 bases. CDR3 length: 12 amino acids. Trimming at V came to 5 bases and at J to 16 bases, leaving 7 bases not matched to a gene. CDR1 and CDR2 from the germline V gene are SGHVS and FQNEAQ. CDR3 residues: CASSPISGRGFF. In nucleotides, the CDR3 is TGTGCCAGCAGCCCGATTAGCGGGAGGGGTTTCTTC.

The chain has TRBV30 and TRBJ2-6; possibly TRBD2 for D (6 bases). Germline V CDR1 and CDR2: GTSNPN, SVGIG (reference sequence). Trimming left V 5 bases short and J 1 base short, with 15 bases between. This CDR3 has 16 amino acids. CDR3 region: CAWARGGGSGANVLTF. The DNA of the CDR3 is TGTGCCTGGGCCCGGGGAGGCGGGTCTGGGGCCAACGTCCTGACTTTC.

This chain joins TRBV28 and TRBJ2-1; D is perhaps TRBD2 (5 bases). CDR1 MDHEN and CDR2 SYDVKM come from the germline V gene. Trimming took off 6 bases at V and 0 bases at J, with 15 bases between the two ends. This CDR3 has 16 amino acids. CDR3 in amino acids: CASSPLGRSSYNEQFF. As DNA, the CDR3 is TGTGCCAGCAGCCCTCTGGGGAGATCCTCCTACAATGAGCAGTTCTTC.

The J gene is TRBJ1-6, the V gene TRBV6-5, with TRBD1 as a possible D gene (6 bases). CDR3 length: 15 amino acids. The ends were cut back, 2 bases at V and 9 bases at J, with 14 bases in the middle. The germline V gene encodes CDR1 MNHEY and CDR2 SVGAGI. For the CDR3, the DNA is TGTGCCAGCAGTTACAATCTGGGGGCGATTTCACCCCTCCACTTT. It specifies CASSYNLGAISPLHF.

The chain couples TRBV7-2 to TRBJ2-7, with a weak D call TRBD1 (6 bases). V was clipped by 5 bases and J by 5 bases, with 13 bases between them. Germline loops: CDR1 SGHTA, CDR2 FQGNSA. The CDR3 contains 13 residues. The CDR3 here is CASSRGWLNEQYF. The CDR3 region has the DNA TGTGCCAGCAGCAGGGGGTGGCTGAACGAGCAGTACTTC. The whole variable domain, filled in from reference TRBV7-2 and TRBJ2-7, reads GAGVSQSPSNKVTEKGKDVELRCDPISGHTALYWYRQSLGQGLEFLIYFQGNSAPDKSGLPSDRFSAERTGGSVSTLTIQRTQQEDSAVYLCASSRGWLNEQYFGPGTRLTVT.

The CDR3 region is CASSGGGDYGYTF. The CDR3 nucleotides are TGTGCCAGCAGCGGGGGAGGAGACTATGGCTACACCTTC. The chain joins TRBV28 to TRBJ1-2, with D perhaps matching TRBD1 (5 bases). This CDR3 comprises 13 residues. V gave up 6 bases and J gave up 3 bases, with 11 bases separating them. The germline gives CDR1 MDHEN, CDR2 SYDVKM.

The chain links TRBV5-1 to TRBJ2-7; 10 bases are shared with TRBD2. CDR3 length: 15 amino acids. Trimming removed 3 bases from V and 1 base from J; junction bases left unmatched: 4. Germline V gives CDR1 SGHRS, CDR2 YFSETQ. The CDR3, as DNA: TGCGCCAGCAGCTCTCTAGCGGGAGCTTCCTACGAGCAGTACTTC. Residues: CASSSLAGASYEQYF.

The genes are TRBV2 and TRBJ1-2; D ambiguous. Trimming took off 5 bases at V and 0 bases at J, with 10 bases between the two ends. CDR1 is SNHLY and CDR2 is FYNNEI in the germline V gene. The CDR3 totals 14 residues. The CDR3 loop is CASSTSGTNYGYTF. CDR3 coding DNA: TGTGCCAGCAGTACTTCCGGGACTAACTATGGCTACACCTTC.

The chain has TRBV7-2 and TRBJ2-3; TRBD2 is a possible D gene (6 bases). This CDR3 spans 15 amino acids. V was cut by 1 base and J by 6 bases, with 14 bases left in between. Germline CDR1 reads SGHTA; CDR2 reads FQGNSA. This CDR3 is CASSLVAGRSDTQYF. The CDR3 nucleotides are TGTGCCAGCAGCTTAGTGGCGGGGCGGTCGGATACGCAGTATTTT.

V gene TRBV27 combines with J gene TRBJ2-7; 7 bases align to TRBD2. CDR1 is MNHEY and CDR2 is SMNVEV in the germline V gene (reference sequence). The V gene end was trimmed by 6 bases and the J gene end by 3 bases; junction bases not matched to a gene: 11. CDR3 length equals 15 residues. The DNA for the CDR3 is TGTGCCAGCAGATCCCCTCTCGGGGGGATCTACGAGCAGTACTTC. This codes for CASRSPLGGIYEQYF.

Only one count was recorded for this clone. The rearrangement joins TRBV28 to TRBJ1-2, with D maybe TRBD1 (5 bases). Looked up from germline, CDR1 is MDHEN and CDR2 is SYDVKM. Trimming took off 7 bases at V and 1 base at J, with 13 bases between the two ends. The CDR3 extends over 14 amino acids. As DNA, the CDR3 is TGTGCCAGCACCTGGGGGGGGATTAACTATGGCTACACCTTC. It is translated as CASTWGGINYGYTF.

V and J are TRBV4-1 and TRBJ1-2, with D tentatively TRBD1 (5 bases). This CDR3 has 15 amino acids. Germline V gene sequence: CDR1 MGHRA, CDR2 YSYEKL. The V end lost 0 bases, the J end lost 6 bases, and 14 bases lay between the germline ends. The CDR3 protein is CASSQDLGRGNGYTF. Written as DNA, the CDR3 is TGCGCCAGCAGCCAAGATTTGGGCCGGGGGAATGGCTACACCTTC.

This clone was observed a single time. The CDR3 region is CASSRIPGVGGTEAFF. CDR3 nucleotide sequence: TGTGCCAGCAGTCGAATACCGGGGGTGGGGGGGACTGAAGCTTTCTTT. The V gene is TRBV28, the J gene TRBJ1-1; tentatively, D is TRBD1 (5 bases). The CDR3 covers 16 residues. Germline assignment: CDR1 MDHEN and CDR2 SYDVKM. Trimming removed 5 bases from V and 5 bases from J, with 21 bases in between. The full variable domain, in which reference TRBV28 and TRBJ1-1 provide the parts outside the CDR3, is DVKVTQSSRYLVKRTGEKVFLECVQDMDHENMFWYRQDPGLGLRLIYFSYDVKMKEKGDIPEGYSVSREKKERFSLILESASTNQTSMYLCASSRIPGVGGTEAFFGQGTRLTVV.

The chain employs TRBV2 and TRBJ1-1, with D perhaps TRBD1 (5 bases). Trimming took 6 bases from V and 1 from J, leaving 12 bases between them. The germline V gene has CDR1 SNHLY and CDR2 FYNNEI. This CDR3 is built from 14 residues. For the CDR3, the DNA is TGTGCCAGCAGGGAGGCGGGGCCGAACACTGAAGCTTTCTTT. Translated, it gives CASREAGPNTEAFF. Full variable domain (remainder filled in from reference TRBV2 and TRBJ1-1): EPEVTQTPSHQVTQMGQEVILRCVPISNHLYFYWYRQILGQKVEFLVSFYNNEISEKSEIFDDQFSVERPDGSNFTLKIRSTKLEDSAMYFCASREAGPNTEAFFGQGTRLTVV.

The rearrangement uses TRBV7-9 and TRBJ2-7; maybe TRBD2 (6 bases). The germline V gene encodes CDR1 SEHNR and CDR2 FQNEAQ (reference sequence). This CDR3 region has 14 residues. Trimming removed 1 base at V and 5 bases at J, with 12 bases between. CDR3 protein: CASSLETRGHEQYF. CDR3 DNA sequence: TGTGCCAGCAGCTTAGAGACTAGGGGCCACGAGCAGTACTTC.

The CDR3 nucleotides read TGTGCCAGCAGCCGCCGGACAGGGAGGACCAACGAGCAGTACTTC. Translating gives CASSRRTGRTNEQYF. The chain has TRBV27 and TRBJ2-7; 8 nucleotides agree with TRBD1. CDR1 and CDR2 (germline): MNHEY, SMNVEV (reference sequence). The CDR3 length is 15 residues. J gave up 5 bases and V 6 bases, and 12 bases lay outside the gene matches.

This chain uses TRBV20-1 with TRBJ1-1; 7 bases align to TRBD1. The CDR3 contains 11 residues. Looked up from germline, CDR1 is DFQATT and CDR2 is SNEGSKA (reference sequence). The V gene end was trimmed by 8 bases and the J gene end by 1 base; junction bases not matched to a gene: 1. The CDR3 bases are TGCAGTTACAGGGGGAACACTGAAGCTTTCTTT. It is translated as CSYRGNTEAFF.

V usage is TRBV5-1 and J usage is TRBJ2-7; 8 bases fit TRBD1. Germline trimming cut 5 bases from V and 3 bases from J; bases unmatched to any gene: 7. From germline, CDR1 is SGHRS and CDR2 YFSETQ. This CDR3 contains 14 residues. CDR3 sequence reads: CASRGGTGLYEQYF. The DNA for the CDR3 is TGCGCCAGCAGAGGAGGGACAGGCCTCTACGAGCAGTACTTC.

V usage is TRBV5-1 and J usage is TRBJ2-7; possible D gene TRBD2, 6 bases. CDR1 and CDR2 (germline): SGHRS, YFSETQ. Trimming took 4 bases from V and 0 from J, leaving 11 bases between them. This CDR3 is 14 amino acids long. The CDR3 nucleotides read TGCGCCAGCAGCCAGGAGGGAATCTCCTACGAGCAGTACTTC. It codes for CASSQEGISYEQYF.

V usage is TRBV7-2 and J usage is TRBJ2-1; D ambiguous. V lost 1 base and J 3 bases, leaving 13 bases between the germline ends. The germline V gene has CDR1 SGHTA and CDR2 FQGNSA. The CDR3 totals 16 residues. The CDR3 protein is CASSLERLPIYNEQFF. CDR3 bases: TGTGCCAGCAGCTTAGAGAGACTTCCTATCTACAATGAGCAGTTCTTC.

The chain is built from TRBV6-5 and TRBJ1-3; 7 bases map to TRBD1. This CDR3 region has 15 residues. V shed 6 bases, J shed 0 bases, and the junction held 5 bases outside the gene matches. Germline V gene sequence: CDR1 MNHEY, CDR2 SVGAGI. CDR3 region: CASSKTGSSGNTIYF. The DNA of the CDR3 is TGTGCCAGCAGCAAGACAGGGAGCTCTGGAAACACCATATATTTT.

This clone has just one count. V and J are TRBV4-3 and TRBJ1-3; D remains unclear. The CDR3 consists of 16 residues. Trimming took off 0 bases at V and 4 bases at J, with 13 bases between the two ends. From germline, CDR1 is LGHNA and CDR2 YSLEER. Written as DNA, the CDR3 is TGCGCCAGCAGCCAAGAGCTGGATAGCCTGGGAAACACCATATATTTT. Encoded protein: CASSQELDSLGNTIYF.

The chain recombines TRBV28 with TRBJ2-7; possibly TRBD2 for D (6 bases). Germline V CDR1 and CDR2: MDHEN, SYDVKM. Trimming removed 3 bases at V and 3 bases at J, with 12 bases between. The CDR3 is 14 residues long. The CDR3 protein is CASSLRAGNYEQYF. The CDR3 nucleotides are TGTGCCAGCAGTTTGAGGGCGGGAAACTACGAGCAGTACTTC.

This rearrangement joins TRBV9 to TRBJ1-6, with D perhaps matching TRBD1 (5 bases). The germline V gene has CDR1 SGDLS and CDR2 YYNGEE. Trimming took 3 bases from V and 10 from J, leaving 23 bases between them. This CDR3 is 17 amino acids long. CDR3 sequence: CASSGSFGGGTESPLHF. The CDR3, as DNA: TGTGCCAGCAGCGGCTCCTTCGGGGGGGGGACGGAATCACCCCTCCACTTT.

The CDR3 DNA follows: TGTGCCAGTAGTATAGATTCCTGGCACCGAGGGGGCGAACCTAGCACAGATACGCAGTATTTT. Residues: CASSIDSWHRGGEPSTDTQYF. The rearrangement uses TRBV19 and TRBJ2-3; 7 nucleotides agree with TRBD1. Trimming cost V 0 bases and J 0 bases; bases outside gene matches: 18. From germline, CDR1 is LNHDA and CDR2 SQIVND (reference sequence). The CDR3 spans 21 residues.

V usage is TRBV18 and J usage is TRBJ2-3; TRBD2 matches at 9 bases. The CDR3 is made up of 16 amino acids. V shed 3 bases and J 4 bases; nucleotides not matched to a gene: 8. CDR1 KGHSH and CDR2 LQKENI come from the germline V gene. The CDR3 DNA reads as TGTGCCAGCTCACCTTATAGCGGGGGCCTCGCAGATACGCAGTATTTT. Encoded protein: CASSPYSGGLADTQYF.

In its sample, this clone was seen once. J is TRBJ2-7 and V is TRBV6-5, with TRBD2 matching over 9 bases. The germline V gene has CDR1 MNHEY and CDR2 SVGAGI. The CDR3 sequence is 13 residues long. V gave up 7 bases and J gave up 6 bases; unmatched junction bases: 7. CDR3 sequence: CASNSGTSSEQYF. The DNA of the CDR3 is TGTGCCAGCAACTCCGGGACTAGCAGCGAGCAGTACTTC.

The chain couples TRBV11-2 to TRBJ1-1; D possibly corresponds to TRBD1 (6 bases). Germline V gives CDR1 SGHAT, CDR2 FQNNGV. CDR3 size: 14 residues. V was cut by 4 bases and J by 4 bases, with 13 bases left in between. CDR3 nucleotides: TGTGCCAGCAGCTCAAGGGACAAGGGCACTGAAGCTTTCTTT. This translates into CASSSRDKGTEAFF.

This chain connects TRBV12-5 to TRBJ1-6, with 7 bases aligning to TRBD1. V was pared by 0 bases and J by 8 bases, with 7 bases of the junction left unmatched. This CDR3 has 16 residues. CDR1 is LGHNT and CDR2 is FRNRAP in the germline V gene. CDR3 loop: CASGLVLTGVDSPLHF. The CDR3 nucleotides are TGTGCTAGTGGTTTGGTTCTTACAGGGGTAGATTCACCCCTCCACTTT.

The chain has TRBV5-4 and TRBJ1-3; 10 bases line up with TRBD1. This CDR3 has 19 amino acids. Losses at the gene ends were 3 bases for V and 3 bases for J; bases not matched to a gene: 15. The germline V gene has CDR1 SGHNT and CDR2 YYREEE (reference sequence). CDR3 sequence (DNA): TGTGCCAGCAGCTCACTACCTCCCTGGGGACAGGGGAGTGGAAACACCATATATTTT. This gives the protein CASSSLPPWGQGSGNTIYF. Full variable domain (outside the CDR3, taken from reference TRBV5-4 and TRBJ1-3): ETGVTQSPTHLIKTRGQQVTLRCSSQSGHNTVSWYQQALGQGPQFIFQYYREEENGRGNFPPRFSGLQFPNYSSELNVNALELDDSALYLCASSSLPPWGQGSGNTIYFGEGSWLTVV.

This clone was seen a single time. CDR3 in amino acids: CASTSIGGLRLAGQETQYF. The DNA for the CDR3 is TGTGCCAGCACCTCGATTGGTGGACTGCGACTAGCGGGGCAAGAGACCCAGTACTTC. The chain uses TRBV28 and TRBJ2-5; TRBD2 aligns across 11 bases. The ends lost 7 bases at V and 2 bases at J; junction bases unmatched: 18. CDR3 length equals 19 residues. The germline V gene has CDR1 MDHEN and CDR2 SYDVKM. The whole variable domain, remainder taken from reference TRBV28 and TRBJ2-5, is DVKVTQSSRYLVKRTGEKVFLECVQDMDHENMFWYRQDPGLGLRLIYFSYDVKMKEKGDIPEGYSVSREKKERFSLILESASTNQTSMYLCASTSIGGLRLAGQETQYFGPGTRLLVL.